This entry lists 24 T cell receptor beta chains sequenced from one sample in a study of T cell repertoires in cytomegalovirus infection. Each CDR3 protein is one row after TCRdb ran MiXCR on the reads. The sample includes a few hundred thousand distinct CDR3 sequences, over 15% of them seen just once. The sample taken for sequencing was CD8+ T cells from PBMCs. The receptor set was obtained from a human donor in good health (CMV status not recorded). Some clones in this sample may be carry-over from other donors' samples.

This clonotype turned up a few times. The rearrangement uses TRBV5-6 and TRBJ2-7; D might be TRBD2 (6 bases). In germline, CDR1 is SGHDT, CDR2 YYEEEE. The CDR3 covers 14 residues. V lost 7 bases, J lost 0 bases, and 14 bases lay in between. CDR3 region: CASRYSGDSYEQYF. The CDR3 region has the DNA TGTGCCAGCCGGTATTCGGGAGACTCCTACGAGCAGTACTTC.

This chain uses TRBV20-1 with TRBJ2-2; either TRBD1 or TRBD2 may fit D (6 bases each). This CDR3 is built from 15 residues. Germline CDR1 and CDR2: DFQATT and SNEGSKA (reference sequence). V lost 1 base and J 2 bases, leaving 11 bases between the germline ends. As DNA, the CDR3 is TGCAGTGCTAGAGCCGGGGGCATTAACACCGGGGAGCTGTTTTTT. Its protein is CSARAGGINTGELFF.

There are a few counts of this clonotype. V gene TRBV7-9 combines with J gene TRBJ1-1; D may be TRBD1 (5 bases). V lost 2 bases and J lost 3, with 19 bases in between. The CDR3 loop spans 17 amino acids. Germline CDR1 and CDR2: SEHNR and FQNEAQ (reference sequence). The CDR3 sequence: CASSLRGSALRHTEAFF. CDR3 in DNA: TGTGCCAGCAGCTTACGGGGCAGCGCCCTTCGTCACACTGAAGCTTTCTTT.

In DNA, the CDR3 is TGCAGTGCTAGAGGGCAGCCTAGCCAGAGCTCCTATAATTCACCCCTCCACTTT. It encodes CSARGQPSQSSYNSPLHF. The V call is TRBV20-1, the J call TRBJ1-6; no reliable D call. Germline CDR1 is DFQATT and CDR2 is SNEGSKA (reference sequence). This CDR3 spans 18 amino acids. Trimming pared 1 base from V and 0 bases from J, leaving 16 bases between.

The CDR3 region has the DNA TGTGCCAGCAGTGATTATAGTGATGGCTACACCTTC. It translates to CASSDYSDGYTF. The chain uses TRBV2 and TRBJ1-2; D gene uncertain. With 3 bases removed from V and 6 bases from J, the gap between germline ends came to 8 bases. The CDR3 contains 12 residues. Germline V gene data show CDR1 as SNHLY and CDR2 as FYNNEI.

In this sample, this clonotype turned up a few times. Here the CDR3 DNA reads TGTGCCAGCAGCCCCTCCGGGTACTACCAAGAGACCCAGTACTTC. As protein: CASSPSGYYQETQYF. The V and J genes are TRBV11-2 and TRBJ2-5; D uncertain. Germline CDR1 SGHAT, CDR2 FQNNGV. The CDR3 loop spans 15 amino acids. V shed 5 bases and J shed 0 bases, with 13 bases lying between them.

The chain joins TRBV29-1 to TRBJ2-3; D call uncertain. This CDR3 is 12 amino acids long. The V end was cut by 4 bases, the J end by 6 bases, with 11 bases between. The V gene's germline CDR1 is SQVTM and CDR2 ANQGSEA. The CDR3 DNA is TGCAGCGTTGGACCTGACACGGATACGCAGTATTTT. Residues: CSVGPDTDTQYF.

This chain uses TRBV9 with TRBJ1-1; D gene uncertain. Germline values: CDR1 SGDLS, CDR2 YYNGEE. Trimming shortened V by 5 bases and J by 6 bases, and 11 bases separated the two germline ends. The CDR3 sequence is 12 residues long. CDR3 amino acids: CASSQMGSEAFF. The CDR3, as DNA: TGTGCCAGCAGTCAGATGGGGTCTGAAGCTTTCTTT.

Many counts were recorded for this clonotype. The chain uses TRBV7-2 and TRBJ2-7; D unresolved. CDR3 length: 13 amino acids. Per the germline V gene, CDR1 is SGHTA and CDR2 is FQGNSA. Trimming removed 5 bases at V and 2 bases at J, with 10 bases between. The CDR3 loop is CASSALSAYEQYF. DNA of the CDR3: TGTGCCAGCAGCGCTCTTAGTGCCTACGAGCAGTACTTC. Based on the CDR3 plus reference TRBV7-2 and TRBJ2-7, the full variable domain is GAGVSQSPSNKVTEKGKDVELRCDPISGHTALYWYRQSLGQGLEFLIYFQGNSAPDKSGLPSDRFSAERTGGSVSTLTIQRTQQEDSAVYLCASSALSAYEQYFGPGTRLTVT.

The chain joins TRBV6-1 to TRBJ2-5, with D perhaps TRBD1 (6 bases). This CDR3 is built from 16 residues. V gave up 7 bases and J gave up 2 bases, with 20 bases separating them. Germline-derived CDR1 and CDR2 are MNHNS and SASEGT. CDR3: CASILFPGTSQETQYF. Written as DNA, the CDR3 is TGTGCCAGCATCCTCTTCCCCGGGACATCTCAAGAGACCCAGTACTTC.

This clonotype was counted between two and nine times. The gene calls are TRBV10-3 and TRBJ2-1; tentatively, D is TRBD1 or TRBD2 (5 bases each). The CDR3 sequence is 14 residues long. V lost 6 bases and J lost 3, with 12 bases in between. The germline V gene encodes CDR1 ENHRY and CDR2 SYGVKD. For the CDR3, the DNA is TGTGCCATCAGAGAGGGGTTCTACTACAATGAGCAGTTCTTC. This sequence encodes CAIREGFYYNEQFF.

The chain joins TRBV6-2 or TRBV6-3 to TRBJ2-2; 11 positions agree with TRBD2. The CDR3 loop spans 17 amino acids. After removal of 4 bases from V and 3 bases from J, the junction contained 7 bases not matched to a gene. CDR1 and CDR2 from the germline V gene are MNHEY and SVGEGT. CDR3 bases: TGTGCCAGCAGTTTAGTACCGGGACTAGCGGACACCGGGGAGCTGTTTTTT. Translating gives CASSLVPGLADTGELFF.

This clonotype was detected only a few times. This rearrangement joins TRBV5-1 to TRBJ2-5; 9 bases fit TRBD1. The junction had 15 bases not matched to a gene; V was cut back by 4 bases and J by 5 bases. This CDR3 has 17 amino acids. From germline, CDR1 is SGHRS and CDR2 YFSETQ. CDR3 in DNA: TGCGCCAGCAGCAACCGGGACAGGGCACCACCGGGGGAGACCCAGTACTTC. Amino acid sequence: CASSNRDRAPPGETQYF.

The J gene is TRBJ2-7, the V gene TRBV5-1; perhaps TRBD1 as D (5 bases). Trimming took off 0 bases at V and 5 bases at J, with 12 bases between the two ends. This CDR3 region has 14 residues. Germline CDR1 and CDR2: SGHRS and YFSETQ. The CDR3 DNA sequence: TGCGCCAGCAGCTTGGAGGGGCGCCCCAACGAGCAGTACTTC. It yields the protein CASSLEGRPNEQYF.

This clonotype was counted a few times. The V and J genes are TRBV19 and TRBJ2-5, with TRBD1 matching 9 bases. Looked up from germline, CDR1 is LNHDA and CDR2 is SQIVND (reference sequence). The J segment lost 4 bases and the V segment lost 4 bases, leaving 10 bases of the junction unmatched. The CDR3 is 16 residues long. CDR3 sequence: CASSKQPGQGGETQYF. The CDR3 nucleotides are TGTGCCAGTAGTAAACAACCGGGACAGGGCGGAGAGACCCAGTACTTC.

This clonotype was counted a few times. CDR3 sequence reads: CASRDLLDTEAFF. The DNA of the CDR3 is TGTGCCAGCCGAGACCTATTGGACACTGAAGCTTTCTTT. The chain couples TRBV27 to TRBJ1-1; D call uncertain. Germline V gene data show CDR1 as MNHEY and CDR2 as SMNVEV (reference sequence). V was shortened by 8 bases and J by 3 bases, with 13 bases between the two germline ends. The CDR3 covers 13 residues.

There are many counts of this clonotype. This sequence joins TRBV19 and TRBJ1-5; D is undetermined. Germline V gives CDR1 LNHDA, CDR2 SQIVND (reference sequence). The CDR3 covers 14 residues. The V end was cut by 2 bases, the J end by 5 bases, with 10 bases between. CDR3 in DNA: TGTGCCAGTAGTATACCGGGGTGGGATCAGCCCCAGCATTTT. Translated: CASSIPGWDQPQHF.

The CDR3 sequence: CASSSPEGAYEQFF. The CDR3 region has the DNA TGTGCCAGCAGCTCCCCGGAGGGGGCCTATGAGCAGTTCTTC. The chain has TRBV7-9 and TRBJ2-1; TRBD1 is a possible D gene (7 bases). Between the trimmed V and J ends, which lost 4 bases and 8 bases, there was a span of 15 bases. CDR1 and CDR2 from the germline V gene are SEHNR and FQNEAQ (reference sequence). The CDR3 extends over 14 amino acids.

The V gene is TRBV20-1, the J gene TRBJ2-5; D is unclear. The germline V and J ends were trimmed by 1 base and 1 base, with 7 bases remaining between them. This CDR3 spans 13 amino acids. Looked up from germline, CDR1 is DFQATT and CDR2 is SNEGSKA (reference sequence). CDR3 DNA sequence: TGCAGTGCTAGAGGCCCGGGCCAAGAGACCCAGTACTTC. It codes for CSARGPGQETQYF.

In this sample, this clonotype turned up many times. As DNA, the CDR3 is TGTGCCAGCAGCTTAGCGACGAGCGGACAGGGCTCCGAAAGGGATGGCTACACCTTC. Protein: CASSLATSGQGSERDGYTF. The gene calls are TRBV7-9 and TRBJ1-2; 8 bases fit TRBD1. Unmatched junction bases numbered 18, after V lost 0 bases and J lost 6 bases. Per the germline V gene, CDR1 is SEHNR and CDR2 is FQNEAQ (reference sequence). This CDR3 has 19 residues. The full variable domain, completed using reference TRBV7-9 and TRBJ1-2, is DTGVSQNPRHKITKRGQNVTFRCDPISEHNRLYWYRQTLGQGPEFLTYFQNEAQLEKSRLLSDRFSAERPKGSFSTLEIQRTEQGDSAMYLCASSLATSGQGSERDGYTFGSGTRLTVV.

This clonotype occurred many times. The CDR3 nucleotides read TGTGCCAGCAGTTACGGCGGTGAGCAGTTCTTC. Encoded protein: CASSYGGEQFF. This chain joins TRBV6-2 or TRBV6-3 and TRBJ2-1; D not resolved. This CDR3 region has 11 residues. Germline V gene data show CDR1 as MNHEY and CDR2 as SVGEGT. The V and J ends lost 2 bases and 9 bases respectively, with 5 bases between them.

Many counts were recorded for this clonotype. The chain couples TRBV7-8 to TRBJ2-1; 12 nucleotides match TRBD2. V lost 5 bases, J lost 5 bases, and 16 bases stayed unmatched. In germline, CDR1 is SGHVS, CDR2 FQNEAQ. The CDR3 consists of 19 residues. In DNA form, the CDR3 reads TGTGCCAGCAGCCATCCTACCGATCTAGCGGGGGGGCTCGACAATGAGCAGTTCTTC. It translates to CASSHPTDLAGGLDNEQFF.

The chain has TRBV2 and TRBJ1-4; 8 nucleotides align to TRBD1. The germline V gene encodes CDR1 SNHLY and CDR2 FYNNEI. This CDR3 spans 13 amino acids. V gave up 6 bases and J gave up 7 bases; unmatched junction bases: 4. CDR3 protein: CASRGDRIEKLFF. Written as DNA, the CDR3 is TGTGCCAGCAGGGGGGACAGGATTGAAAAACTGTTTTTT.

This clonotype came up a few times. The chain couples TRBV12-3 or TRBV12-4 to TRBJ2-3, with 8 bases aligning to TRBD1. J gave up 5 bases and V 6 bases, and 10 bases lay outside the gene matches. This CDR3 contains 15 residues. The CDR3 protein is CASRIRQGPQDTQYF. In DNA form, the CDR3 reads TGTGCCAGCAGGATTCGACAGGGGCCACAAGATACGCAGTATTTT.